The 30 T cell receptor beta chains below all came from one sample that was sequenced in a study of vaccination and CD4 T cells after COVID-19. These TCRs' antigens remain unknown. Cultured CD4+ T-cell DNA underwent Oncomine TCR Beta short-read sequencing. One entry per CDR3 protein, called by TCRdb with MiXCR from the PCR reads. Altogether roughly 20,000 distinct CDR3 sequences are present, around 30% being singletons, with the ten largest covering about 15%. Treatment denoted: approximately 11-day PBMC culture with coronavirus spike peptide pools or control peptides (ViraFEST assay). Specimen: cultured CD4+ T cells from blood. Receptor source: a human donor with COVID-19.

As DNA, the CDR3 is TGTGCCAGCAGTTTGCGGCCCGGGGTTTTCCTTCCAAAGAGGACTAACTATGGCTACACCTTC. Translation gives CASSLRPGVFLPKRTNYGYTF. The chain uses TRBV12-3 or TRBV12-4 and TRBJ1-2; D ambiguous. This CDR3 has 21 residues. Trimming took off 3 bases at V and 0 bases at J, with 29 bases between the two ends.

The chain uses TRBV20-1 and TRBJ1-5; D gene ambiguous. Germline loops: CDR1 DFQATT, CDR2 SNEGSKA (reference sequence). Trimming shortened V by 6 bases and J by 4 bases, and 10 bases separated the two germline ends. The CDR3 runs 12 residues. CDR3 nucleotide sequence: TGCAGTGCGTCGGGTGGGAATCAGCCCCAGCATTTT. It encodes CSASGGNQPQHF.

This chain links TRBV12-3 or TRBV12-4 with TRBJ1-4, with D unresolved. This CDR3 is built from 11 residues. Trimming removed 5 bases at V and 12 bases at J, with 10 bases between. The CDR3 loop reads CASSRGQQLFF. CDR3 DNA: TGTGCCAGCAGTAGAGGCCAGCAACTGTTTTTT.

The CDR3 sequence is CASSLLESTGELFF. CDR3 nucleotides: TGTGCCAGCAGCTTATTAGAGAGCACCGGGGAGCTGTTTTTT. The V and J genes are TRBV11-2 and TRBJ2-2; D gene uncertain. Germline V gives CDR1 SGHAT, CDR2 FQNNGV. V gave up 2 bases and J gave up 4 bases, with 8 bases separating them. This CDR3 region has 14 residues.

This clonotype has only a few counts. This sequence joins TRBV20-1 and TRBJ1-3; 7 positions agree with TRBD1. V shed 3 bases, J shed 0 bases, and the junction held 5 bases outside the gene matches. The CDR3 contains 15 residues. The V gene's germline CDR1 is DFQATT and CDR2 SNEGSKA (reference sequence). DNA of the CDR3: TGCAGTGCTAGGGGGACAGCAGGCTCTGGAAACACCATATATTTT. It yields the protein CSARGTAGSGNTIYF.

The sample holds one count of this clonotype. The chain uses TRBV30 and TRBJ2-5; no definite D call. V lost 3 bases, J lost 4 bases, and 12 bases lay in between. The CDR3 extends over 13 amino acids. Germline assignment: CDR1 GTSNPN and CDR2 SVGIG (reference sequence). The CDR3 sequence: CAWSPHAGETQYF. The DNA of the CDR3 is TGTGCCTGGAGCCCACATGCCGGAGAGACCCAGTACTTC.

This clonotype came up a few times. Here the CDR3 reads CATSDSDRAREPQHF. CDR3 in DNA: TGTGCCACCAGTGACTCTGACAGGGCTCGGGAGCCCCAGCATTTT. The rearrangement joins TRBV24-1 to TRBJ1-5; 7 bases are a match to TRBD1. V lost 4 bases and J lost 8; bases outside the gene matches: 10. This CDR3 comprises 15 residues. Germline CDR1 is KGHDR and CDR2 is SFDVKD.

The chain has TRBV21-1 and TRBJ1-1; the listed D gene, TRBD1, was not tested against the DNA. TRBV21-1 is noted as a pseudogene. CDR3 length: 16 amino acids. CDR3 loop: CASSKGYGKRNTEAFF. DNA for the CDR3: TGTGCCAGCAGCAAAGGGTACGGGAAAAGGAACACTGAAGCTTTCTTT.

As concerns this clonotype: The germline gene is not matched at one end of the junction; a read error may be the cause. The chain is built from TRBV27 and TRBJ1-6; D not certain. This CDR3 has 15 residues. Germline V gene data show CDR1 as MNHEY and CDR2 as SMNVEV (reference sequence). The CDR3 protein is CASSLRQNANSHLHF. In nucleotides, the CDR3 is TGTGCCAGCAGTTTACGGCAGAATGCGAATTCACACCTCCACTTT.

This clonotype was recorded a few times. The rearrangement links TRBV28 to TRBJ2-2, with D tentatively TRBD1 (5 bases). V lost 4 bases, J lost 8 bases, and 8 bases lay in between. Germline CDR1 and CDR2: MDHEN and SYDVKM. The length of the CDR3 is 12 residues. The CDR3 sequence: CASSSRTGELFF. The CDR3 DNA follows: TGTGCCAGCAGTTCCCGGACAGGGGAGCTGTTTTTT.

The chain combines TRBV10-3 with TRBJ2-3; 12 nucleotides agree with TRBD2. The V and J ends lost 6 bases and 3 bases, in that order; junction bases with no gene match: 4. The CDR3 totals 15 residues. Germline V lookup: CDR1 ENHRY, CDR2 SYGVKD. CDR3 region: CAIRLAGGLTDTQYF. As DNA, the CDR3 is TGTGCCATCAGACTAGCGGGGGGCTTAACAGATACGCAGTATTTT.

This clonotype was detected only a few times. The chain is built from TRBV2 and TRBJ2-3, with D possibly TRBD1 on 6 matching bases. The CDR3 consists of 17 residues. The germline CDR1 and CDR2 sequences are SNHLY and FYNNEI. The V and J ends lost 0 bases and 2 bases respectively, with 15 bases between them. The CDR3 loop reads CASSEASAGAHTDTQYF. The CDR3 coding sequence is TGTGCCAGCAGTGAAGCGTCGGCAGGGGCCCACACAGATACGCAGTATTTT.

V gene TRBV19 combines with J gene TRBJ2-5, with TRBD2 matching over 9 bases. V shed 0 bases and J 2 bases; nucleotides not matched to a gene: 4. Germline loops: CDR1 LNHDA, CDR2 SQIVND (reference sequence). The CDR3 contains 16 residues. CDR3 amino acids: CASSIDAGGKQETQYF. The CDR3 bases are TGTGCCAGTAGTATAGACGCGGGGGGGAAGCAAGAGACCCAGTACTTC.

The rearrangement links TRBV6-4 to TRBJ2-3; TRBD2 agrees at 8 bases. Looked up from germline, CDR1 is MRHNA and CDR2 is SNTAGT. Unmatched junction bases numbered 8, after V lost 5 bases and J lost 4 bases. The CDR3 covers 15 residues. The CDR3 bases are TGTGCCAGCAGTCAGCAGGCCGGGGGGGCAGATACGCAGTATTTT. Protein sequence: CASSQQAGGADTQYF.

This clonotype was seen only once. An end of the junction differs from the germline gene, which may be a read error. V and J are TRBV30 and TRBJ1-6; possible D gene TRBD1, 5 bases. Germline CDR1 reads GTSNPN; CDR2 reads SVGIG (reference sequence). CDR3 size: 16 residues. The CDR3 region is CAWAPGGSSYNSSLHF. DNA of the CDR3: TGTGCCTGGGCCCCGGGGGGGAGCTCCTATAATTCATCCCTCCACTTT.

The V and J genes are TRBV7-9 and TRBJ2-7, with D perhaps TRBD1 (5 bases). The germline CDR1 and CDR2 sequences are SEHNR and FQNEAQ (reference sequence). The CDR3 is 15 amino acids. The ends were cut back, 3 bases at V and 7 bases at J, with 19 bases in the middle. DNA of the CDR3: TGTGCCAGCAGCTTTTATGGGAACAGCAGGGATGAGCAGTACTTC. It is translated as CASSFYGNSRDEQYF.

V gene TRBV6-2 or TRBV6-3 combines with J gene TRBJ2-7, with D perhaps matching TRBD1 (7 bases). The CDR3 is 16 amino acids. Germline V CDR1 and CDR2: MNHEY, SVGEGT. Trimming removed 0 bases from V and 2 bases from J, with 14 bases in between. The CDR3 region is CASSYSIRGVTYEQYF. The CDR3 DNA sequence: TGTGCCAGCAGTTACTCGATCAGGGGGGTAACCTACGAGCAGTACTTC.

The chain employs TRBV9 and TRBJ2-2; 10 bases fit TRBD2. Trimming took 3 bases from V and 6 from J; bases not matched to a gene: 8. The CDR3 runs to 16 residues. Germline V gives CDR1 SGDLS, CDR2 YYNGEE. This CDR3 is CASSAGQLAGSGELFF. The CDR3 nucleotides are TGTGCCAGCAGCGCAGGTCAACTAGCGGGGTCCGGGGAGCTGTTTTTT.

This clonotype showed up just a few times. The chain joins TRBV30 to TRBJ1-5, with 8 bases identical to TRBD1. CDR3 length: 17 residues. Germline V gene data show CDR1 as GTSNPN and CDR2 as SVGIG (reference sequence). J gave up 5 bases and V 3 bases, and 15 bases lay outside the gene matches. CDR3 sequence: CAWRPWTGKGGHQPQHF. The DNA of the CDR3 is TGTGCCTGGAGACCCTGGACAGGGAAAGGGGGCCATCAGCCCCAGCATTTT.

The V call is TRBV7-2, the J call TRBJ2-7, with TRBD1 identical over 9 bases. The germline gives CDR1 SGHTA, CDR2 FQGNSA. J was trimmed by 2 bases and V by 4 bases; bases with no gene match: 3. The CDR3 covers 14 residues. CDR3 sequence (DNA): TGTGCCAGCAGCTCCGACAGGGGGGCCTACGAGCAGTACTTC. Protein product: CASSSDRGAYEQYF.

This clonotype was seen only a few times. The rearrangement joins TRBV10-1 to TRBJ2-1, with 11 nucleotides matching TRBD2. CDR1 and CDR2 (germline): WNHNN, SYGVQD (reference sequence). The CDR3 has 15 residues. The J segment lost 6 bases and the V segment lost 1 base, leaving 2 bases of the junction unmatched. The CDR3 region is CASSEFTSGGNEQFF. As DNA, the CDR3 is TGCGCCAGCAGTGAGTTTACTAGCGGGGGCAATGAGCAGTTCTTC.

V is TRBV10-2 and J is TRBJ1-5; 7 bases are a match to TRBD1. Germline V gene data show CDR1 as WSHSY and CDR2 as SAAADI. V shed 8 bases, J shed 6 bases, and the junction held 19 bases outside the gene matches. This CDR3 region has 17 residues. CDR3 DNA sequence: TGCGCCAGCGGGGTTTTTCGACAGGGAGAAGGAGGTCAGCCCCAGCATTTT. Amino acid sequence: CASGVFRQGEGGQPQHF.

The chain's CDR3 is CASRRTAVNTEAFF. In nucleotides, the CDR3 is TGTGCCAGTAGACGGACTGCCGTGAACACTGAAGCTTTCTTT. V gene TRBV19 combines with J gene TRBJ1-1; D remains ambiguous. Trimming pared 6 bases from V and 0 bases from J, leaving 11 bases between. Germline lookup yields CDR1 LNHDA and CDR2 SQIVND (reference sequence). The CDR3 extends over 14 amino acids. Using reference TRBV19 and TRBJ1-1 for the parts outside the CDR3, the full variable domain is DGGITQSPKYLFRKEGQNVTLSCEQNLNHDAMYWYRQDPGQGLRLIYYSQIVNDFQKGDIAEGYSVSREKKESFPLTVTSAQKNPTAFYLCASRRTAVNTEAFFGQGTRLTVV.

This clonotype has more than one count but fewer than ten. The genes are TRBV27 and TRBJ1-2; D uncertain. V gave up 3 bases and J gave up 4 bases, with 15 bases separating them. Germline CDR1 is MNHEY and CDR2 is SMNVEV (reference sequence). CDR3 length: 15 amino acids. CDR3 DNA sequence: TGTGCCAGCAGTTTTCAAGGGTTCCCACCCTATGGCTACACCTTC. Protein sequence: CASSFQGFPPYGYTF.

This clonotype was detected only a few times. The chain recombines TRBV6-1 with TRBJ2-7, with unresolved D. V gave up 6 bases and J gave up 0 bases, with 12 bases separating them. This CDR3 region has 14 residues. Germline assignment: CDR1 MNHNS and CDR2 SASEGT. The CDR3 spells CASRQTTNSYEQYF. The DNA for the CDR3 is TGTGCCAGCAGGCAAACCACCAACTCCTACGAGCAGTACTTC.

This clonotype occurred a few times. This chain connects TRBV6-1 to TRBJ1-1; a possible D gene is TRBD1 (5 bases). This CDR3 spans 16 amino acids. V lost 6 bases and J lost 4, with 21 bases in between. The V gene's germline CDR1 is MNHNS and CDR2 SASEGT. DNA for the CDR3: TGTGCCAGCAGGACACCGGGGCTCACGGTCGGCACTGAAGCTTTCTTT. Amino acid sequence: CASRTPGLTVGTEAFF.

The chain is built from TRBV5-6 and TRBJ2-2; 9 bases map to TRBD1. Per germline, CDR1 SGHDT and CDR2 YYEEEE. V dropped 4 bases and J dropped 4; count of bases not matched to a gene: 8. There are 16 residues in the CDR3. The DNA of the CDR3 is TGTGCCAGCAGCCACGGACAGGGGTCGGGCACCGGGGAGCTGTTTTTT. It yields the protein CASSHGQGSGTGELFF.

This clonotype came up a few times. The chain carries TRBV2 and TRBJ1-1, with D maybe TRBD1 (5 bases). The germline CDR1 and CDR2 sequences are SNHLY and FYNNEI. The CDR3 totals 15 residues. Between the trimmed V and J ends, which lost 3 bases and 1 base, there was a span of 12 bases. The CDR3 sequence is CASSDPGRGNTEAFF. CDR3 DNA: TGTGCCAGCAGTGATCCAGGGAGAGGGAACACTGAAGCTTTCTTT. The full variable domain, rest sourced from reference TRBV2 and TRBJ1-1, is EPEVTQTPSHQVTQMGQEVILRCVPISNHLYFYWYRQILGQKVEFLVSFYNNEISEKSEIFDDQFSVERPDGSNFTLKIRSTKLEDSAMYFCASSDPGRGNTEAFFGQGTRLTVV.

This chain uses TRBV20-1 with TRBJ1-2; D is possibly TRBD1 (5 bases). This CDR3 region has 15 residues. Germline lookup yields CDR1 DFQATT and CDR2 SNEGSKA (reference sequence). V lost 5 bases and J 7 bases, leaving 23 bases between the germline ends. CDR3 nucleotides: TGCAGTGCTGCCCCCGGACAACCCGGCTTTGGTGGCTACACCTTC. Its translation is CSAAPGQPGFGGYTF.

The rearrangement links TRBV7-2 to TRBJ2-2, with D uncertain. Germline CDR1 SGHTA, CDR2 FQGNSA. There are 11 residues in the CDR3. Trimming removed 1 base from V and 7 bases from J, with 1 base in between. CDR3 residues: CASSLDGELFF. CDR3 bases: TGTGCCAGCAGCTTAGACGGGGAGCTGTTTTTT.